Listed here are 3 T cell receptor beta chains from one sample, sequenced in a study of blood T cell repertoires in COVID-19 (dated by TCRdb to the early 2020s). Libraries were built with the immunoSEQ multiplex PCR assay. Here the immuneACCESS table is served through TCRdb, limited to in-frame sequences with V and J called. Missing clones are a known gap in these copies; in checked studies unresolved V genes cover under half, and the rest lacks a known reason. The table for this sample lists approximately 300,000 clones; about nine tenths of them were counted only once. Around 2.2% of the sample goes to the ten largest clones. Sequencing used peripheral blood. The receptors here all came from a woman between 50 and 59 years old who had recovered from COVID-19.

The chain links TRBV15 to TRBJ1-6; D is unresolved. The germline V gene has CDR1 LNHNV and CDR2 YYDKDF (reference sequence). Trimming took 8 bases from V and 0 from J, leaving 11 bases between them. This CDR3 is 15 amino acids long. CDR3 DNA: TGTGCCACCCATCAAAAGAGCTCCTATAATTCACCCCTCCACTTT. Its translation is CATHQKSSYNSPLHF.

This sequence joins TRBV5-4 and TRBJ2-5; TRBD2 matches 13 bases. The length of the CDR3 is 17 residues. J lost 5 bases, V lost 1 base, and 8 bases had no gene match. Germline CDR1 reads SGHNT; CDR2 reads YYREEE (reference sequence). The CDR3: CASSLPTSGRAGETQYF. Written as DNA, the CDR3 is TGTGCCAGCAGCTTGCCCACTAGCGGGAGGGCCGGGGAGACCCAGTACTTC.

V and J are TRBV5-1 and TRBJ1-1; D is possibly TRBD1 (6 bases). Between the trimmed V and J ends, which lost 4 bases and 2 bases, there was a span of 15 bases. This CDR3 contains 15 residues. The germline V gene encodes CDR1 SGHRS and CDR2 YFSETQ. The CDR3 spells CASSPGQSGNTEAFF. In DNA, the CDR3 is TGCGCCAGCAGCCCAGGACAGTCTGGAAACACTGAAGCTTTCTTT.